The 10 T cell receptor beta chains below all came from one sample that was sequenced in a study of cytomegalovirus exposure and HLA in healthy donors. The table came from immunoSEQ multiplex PCR; TCRdb's copy has only in-frame clones and leaves some out. The sample has roughly 70,000 clones, roughly 90% seen once; the top ten hold approximately 4.2%. The specimen was PBMCs. Source of these receptors: a woman aged 18-29 years in good health and CMV-seropositive.

This chain connects TRBV7-2 to TRBJ2-7; D unclear. There are 15 residues in the CDR3. CDR1 and CDR2 from the germline V gene are SGHTA and FQGNSA. The ends were cut back, 0 bases at V and 2 bases at J, with 11 bases in the middle. DNA for the CDR3: TGTGCCAGCAGCTTAGCCCCTGGCCTGACCTACGAGCAGTACTTC. It translates to CASSLAPGLTYEQYF.

CDR3 loop: CASSLSPTGELFF. Written as DNA, the CDR3 is TGTGCCAGCAGTTTGTCCCCTACCGGGGAGCTGTTTTTT. The rearrangement links TRBV6-5 to TRBJ2-2, with D hard to call. The CDR3 runs 13 residues. CDR1 and CDR2 from the germline V gene are MNHEY and SVGAGI. V lost 4 bases, J lost 5 bases, and 8 bases lay in between.

J is TRBJ2-7 and V is TRBV4-1, with 8 positions matching TRBD1. V trimming: 0 bases; J trimming: 0 bases; junction bases outside the gene matches: 4. The germline gives CDR1 MGHRA, CDR2 YSYEKL. CDR3 length: 16 residues. CDR3 loop: CASSQDHGTGSYEQYF. In nucleotides, the CDR3 is TGCGCCAGCAGCCAAGATCACGGGACAGGCTCCTACGAGCAGTACTTC.

V is TRBV11-2 and J is TRBJ2-7; D remains ambiguous. The CDR3 loop spans 14 amino acids. V lost 0 bases, J lost 0 bases, and 6 bases lay in between. Per the germline V gene, CDR1 is SGHAT and CDR2 is FQNNGV. In DNA, the CDR3 is TGTGCCAGCAGCTTAGATCGGGTCTCCTACGAGCAGTACTTC. Residues: CASSLDRVSYEQYF.

The CDR3 region is CAISDPDRVGEKLFF. The CDR3 coding sequence is TGTGCCATCAGTGACCCGGACAGGGTCGGGGAAAAACTGTTTTTT. The chain couples TRBV10-3 to TRBJ1-4; 8 positions match TRBD1. V dropped 3 bases and J dropped 8; count of bases not matched to a gene: 8. CDR1 is ENHRY and CDR2 is SYGVKD in the germline V gene. This CDR3 region has 15 residues.

The gene calls are TRBV28 and TRBJ1-1; weak D call: TRBD1 (5 bases). Trimming pared 4 bases from V and 7 bases from J, leaving 19 bases between. Germline-derived CDR1 and CDR2 are MDHEN and SYDVKM. The length of the CDR3 is 15 residues. This CDR3 is CASSSTRGGSGEAFF. In nucleotides, the CDR3 is TGTGCCAGCAGTTCTACCCGTGGGGGGTCGGGTGAAGCTTTCTTT.

V usage is TRBV7-9 and J usage is TRBJ2-1, with a possible D match to TRBD1 (6 bases). The CDR3 extends over 16 amino acids. Looked up from germline, CDR1 is SEHNR and CDR2 is FQNEAQ (reference sequence). V shed 4 bases and J shed 3 bases, with 16 bases lying between them. The DNA of the CDR3 is TGTGCCAGCAGCTCCACCCAGCCGGGACACTACAATGAGCAGTTCTTC. Translated, it gives CASSSTQPGHYNEQFF.

The chain combines TRBV4-3 with TRBJ1-6, with D tentatively TRBD1 (6 bases). CDR3 length: 13 amino acids. The ends were cut back, 2 bases at V and 9 bases at J, with 8 bases in the middle. Germline V gene data show CDR1 as LGHNA and CDR2 as YSLEER. This chain's CDR3 is CASSQFRGSPLHF. In DNA, the CDR3 is TGCGCCAGCAGCCAATTCAGGGGTTCACCCCTCCACTTT.

The V and J genes are TRBV15 and TRBJ1-2; possibly TRBD1 for D (6 bases). Germline V CDR1 and CDR2: LNHNV, YYDKDF (reference sequence). There are 15 residues in the CDR3. V lost 5 bases to trimming and J lost 4 bases, with 17 bases between them. The CDR3 nucleotides are TGTGCCACCAGCCCAGATAGGCAGGGGAGCTATGGCTACACCTTC. It yields the protein CATSPDRQGSYGYTF.

A remark on this clone: A junction end diverges from the germline sequence, so it may reflect a read error. The chain carries TRBV5-1 and TRBJ1-6; 8 bases are shared with TRBD1. The CDR3 contains 13 residues. Germline loops: CDR1 SGHRS, CDR2 YFSETQ. The CDR3 here is CASSSGQEGISTF. CDR3 DNA: TGCGCCAGCAGCTCGGGACAGGAGGGGATCTCAACTTTT.